Listed here are 28 T cell receptor beta chains from one sample, sequenced in a study of CD8+CD57+ T cells in acquired aplastic anemia. The template used for profiling TCR beta VDJ and CDR3 was genomic DNA. TCRdb reprocessed the reads with MiXCR, giving one entry per CDR3 protein. In the table there are hundreds of thousands of distinct CDR3 sequences, roughly 68% of which are singletons. Source material: sorted CD4+, CD8+, or CD8+CD57+ T cells (not recorded which) from PBMCs. The receptor set was obtained from a human donor in good health, serving as a control.

To note about this clonotype: The germline gene is not matched at one end of the junction; a read error may be the cause. This chain connects TRBV29-1 to TRBJ1-2; a weak D match, TRBD1 (5 bases). Germline V gives CDR1 SQVTM, CDR2 ANQGSEA. The CDR3 consists of 13 residues. CDR3 DNA sequence: TGCAGCGCTGAAGTTAAAAGGGACCATGGCTACACCTTC. The encoded protein is CSAEVKRDHGYTF.

About this clonotype: The CDR3 end shows no conserved phenylalanine or tryptophan, and so a read error is likely. The DNA is omitted, as the CDR3 cannot be located on it reliably, and the CDR3 follows TCRdb's listing. This chain uses TRBV7-2 with TRBJ1-2; no DNA check was done on the table's D call, TRBD1. Germline V lookup: CDR1 SGHTA, CDR2 FQGNSA. The CDR3 totals 13 residues, both ends included. The CDR3 spells CASSLGRNNQPQH.

A few counts support this clonotype. This could be a read error, since a much larger clone is one nucleotide away. The DNA for the CDR3 is TGTGTCAGCAGCCCTCCACAGGGTTACGAGCAGTACTTC. Translated: CVSSPPQGYEQYF. The chain has TRBV11-2 and TRBJ2-7; TRBD1 is a possible D gene (6 bases). The CDR3 has 13 residues. Germline-derived CDR1 and CDR2 are SGHAT and FQNNGV.

The V gene is TRBV6-2 or TRBV6-3, the J gene TRBJ2-7, with D tentatively TRBD1 or TRBD2 (5 bases each). The germline gives CDR1 MNHEY, CDR2 SVGEGT. The CDR3 contains 15 residues. Trimming took 9 bases from V and 4 from J, leaving 22 bases between them. This CDR3 is CASSIAGAAMYEQYF. The CDR3 nucleotides read TGTGCCAGTTCGATCGCCGGGGCAGCAATGTACGAGCAGTACTTC.

The table lists this clonotype with a few counts. The V gene is TRBV25-1, the J gene TRBJ2-1, with 8 nucleotides matching TRBD2. Germline assignment: CDR1 MGHDK and CDR2 SYGVNS. The ends lost 8 bases at V and 9 bases at J; junction bases unmatched: 21. This CDR3 is built from 17 residues. The CDR3 reads CASQGGYSSRGGSEQFF. As DNA, the CDR3 is TGTGCCAGCCAGGGAGGCTACTCGTCCCGGGGGGGTAGTGAGCAGTTCTTC.

Concerning this clonotype: At one end the junction does not follow the germline gene, possibly because of a read error. The V gene is TRBV7-3, the J gene TRBJ1-6, with TRBD1 identical over 7 bases. Germline loops: CDR1 SGHTA, CDR2 FQGTGA. This CDR3 comprises 13 residues. The CDR3 reads CASVRDSNSPHQF. For the CDR3, the DNA is TGTGCCAGCGTCCGGGACAGCAATTCACCCCACCAGTTT.

The gene calls are TRBV7-2 and TRBJ2-5; tentatively, D is TRBD1 (5 bases). The germline V gene encodes CDR1 SGHTA and CDR2 FQGNSA. V lost 5 bases and J lost 14, with 27 bases in between. This CDR3 is 15 amino acids long. The CDR3 region is CASSPYNEHLLGPYF. CDR3 in DNA: TGTGCCAGCAGCCCCTACAATGAGCACTTATTGGGGCCATACTTC.

This clonotype occurred many times. The chain is built from TRBV7-9 and TRBJ1-1; tentative D call: TRBD1 (5 bases). The CDR3 loop spans 16 amino acids. Trimming stripped 2 bases from V and 6 bases from J, with 19 bases between. Germline V gives CDR1 SEHNR, CDR2 FQNEAQ (reference sequence). In DNA, the CDR3 is TGTGCCAGCAGCTTAATGGCAGGGAAAGGGGTAGCTGAAGCTTTCTTT. As protein: CASSLMAGKGVAEAFF.

There are many counts of this clonotype. The rearrangement uses TRBV20-1 and TRBJ2-7; 8 bases map to TRBD2. The CDR3 has 16 amino acids. V was pared by 1 base and J by 4 bases, with 12 bases of the junction left unmatched. Germline CDR1 and CDR2: DFQATT and SNEGSKA (reference sequence). The CDR3, as DNA: TGCAGTGCTAGAGGATTGGGGCGGGGGGTAGGATACGAGCAGTACTTC. Protein sequence: CSARGLGRGVGYEQYF.

This chain joins TRBV7-9 and TRBJ2-3, with D perhaps matching TRBD1 or TRBD2 (5 bases each). CDR1 SEHNR and CDR2 FQNEAQ come from the germline V gene (reference sequence). Trimming pared 5 bases from V and 11 bases from J, leaving 17 bases between. The CDR3 spans 13 residues. This CDR3 is CASSPDVTGGQYF. CDR3 in DNA: TGTGCCAGCAGCCCAGACGTCACAGGAGGGCAGTATTTT. The complete variable domain, with remaining parts taken from reference TRBV7-9 and TRBJ2-3, reads DTGVSQNPRHKITKRGQNVTFRCDPISEHNRLYWYRQTLGQGPEFLTYFQNEAQLEKSRLLSDRFSAERPKGSFSTLEIQRTEQGDSAMYLCASSPDVTGGQYFGPGTRLTVL.

This clonotype was seen many times. The chain employs TRBV5-8 and TRBJ1-2; 7 nucleotides line up with TRBD1. The V gene end was trimmed by 1 base and the J gene end by 1 base; junction bases not matched to a gene: 4. CDR3 length equals 15 residues. In germline, CDR1 is SGHTS, CDR2 YDEGEE. CDR3 loop: CASSLPQGYNYGYTF. The CDR3 nucleotides read TGTGCCAGCAGCTTGCCACAGGGGTATAACTATGGCTACACCTTC.

This clonotype has ten or more counts. The chain joins TRBV20-1 to TRBJ1-2, with 7 bases aligning to TRBD1. The CDR3 consists of 15 residues. V was pared by 5 bases and J by 0 bases, with 9 bases of the junction left unmatched. The germline V gene encodes CDR1 DFQATT and CDR2 SNEGSKA (reference sequence). CDR3 amino acids: CSAPQQGPANYGYTF. The DNA of the CDR3 is TGCAGTGCTCCTCAACAGGGGCCGGCTAACTATGGCTACACCTTC.

Worth noting for this clonotype: At one end, the junction sequence differs from germline, possibly due to a read error. The chain employs TRBV9 and TRBJ2-3; unclear D gene. CDR3 size: 14 residues. Germline-derived CDR1 and CDR2 are SGDLS and YYNGEE. CDR3: CASSLETRSDTPHF. CDR3 sequence (DNA): TGTGCCAGCAGCTTGGAAACCAGGAGCGATACACCCCATTTT.

This chain connects TRBV5-1 to TRBJ1-2; 11 bases map to TRBD1. There are 16 residues in the CDR3. V lost 0 bases, J lost 4 bases, and 5 bases stayed unmatched. From germline, CDR1 is SGHRS and CDR2 YFSETQ. CDR3 bases: TGCGCCAGCAGCTTGGAGGGACAGGGGGTCCTCTATGGCTACACCTTC. This codes for CASSLEGQGVLYGYTF. Using reference TRBV5-1 and TRBJ1-2 for the parts outside the CDR3, the full variable domain is KAGVTQTPRYLIKTRGQQVTLSCSPISGHRSVSWYQQTPGQGLQFLFEYFSETQRNKGNFPGRFSGRQFSNSRSEMNVSTLELGDSALYLCASSLEGQGVLYGYTFGSGTRLTVV.

The chain is built from TRBV7-9 and TRBJ2-7, with D maybe TRBD2 (6 bases). V was trimmed by 7 bases and J by 9 bases, leaving 16 bases between them. CDR1 is SEHNR and CDR2 is FQNEAQ in the germline V gene (reference sequence). This CDR3 comprises 12 residues. For the CDR3, the DNA is TGTGCCAGCACCAGCTCGGGGGACGGGCAGTACGTC. Protein: CASTSSGDGQYV.

This rearrangement joins TRBV20-1 to TRBJ2-7; 10 positions match TRBD1. The CDR3 sequence is 16 residues long. V lost 6 bases, J lost 4 bases, and 15 bases stayed unmatched. Germline assignment: CDR1 DFQATT and CDR2 SNEGSKA (reference sequence). This CDR3 is CSAPRQGARTQYEQYF. The CDR3 DNA reads as TGCAGTGCCCCCAGACAGGGGGCGAGGACCCAATACGAGCAGTACTTC.

A few counts support this clonotype. Lacking the conserved final phenylalanine or tryptophan, this CDR3 likely reflects a read error. The limits of the CDR3 on the DNA are not certain, so only TCRdb's listed CDR3 is given. Here the CDR3 reads CASSRQGGISGELFFG. The chain links TRBV2 to TRBJ1-5; the listed D gene, TRBD1, was not tested against the DNA. Germline-derived CDR1 and CDR2 are SNHLY and FYNNEI. Inclusive of both ends, the CDR3 amounts to 16 amino acids.

This clonotype came up many times. Written as DNA, the CDR3 is TGTGCCAGCAGCTTGGGGCAGAACTATGGCTACACCTTC. Translated: CASSLGQNYGYTF. V gene TRBV9 combines with J gene TRBJ1-2; tentative D call: TRBD1 (5 bases). Germline V lookup: CDR1 SGDLS, CDR2 YYNGEE. The CDR3 length is 13 residues. The V end was cut by 4 bases, the J end by 2 bases, with 9 bases between.

As for this clonotype: A much larger clone sits a single nucleotide away, making a read error possible. The V gene is TRBV7-2, the J gene TRBJ2-5; the match to TRBD2 covers 9 bases. The CDR3 is 15 amino acids. The junction had 9 bases not matched to a gene; V was cut back by 5 bases and J by 5 bases. Looked up from germline, CDR1 is SGHTA and CDR2 is FQGNSA. The CDR3 sequence: CASSPFRGGVETQYF. The CDR3 coding sequence is TGTGCCAGCAGCCCCTTCCGCGGGGGGGTTGAGACCCAGTACTTC.

V gene TRBV7-2 combines with J gene TRBJ1-6; D is undetermined. Germline assignment: CDR1 SGHTA and CDR2 FQGNSA. Trimming took off 5 bases at V and 15 bases at J, with 26 bases between the two ends. The CDR3 consists of 16 residues. The CDR3 coding sequence is TGTGCCAGCAGCGTAGAATCCTCCTCCTATCATTTCCTCCTCCACTTT. This codes for CASSVESSSYHFLLHF.

The chain recombines TRBV12-3 or TRBV12-4 with TRBJ1-1, with D perhaps TRBD1 (6 bases). This CDR3 region has 14 residues. Deletions cut 9 bases from V and 3 bases from J, with 17 bases between. CDR3 region: CAREGGRGYTEAFF. In DNA, the CDR3 is TGTGCCAGGGAGGGAGGTAGGGGGTACACTGAAGCTTTCTTT.

This clonotype was seen more than once but under ten times. One base away lies a much larger clone, so this may be a sequencing read error. The V and J genes are TRBV7-2 and TRBJ1-1; possible D gene TRBD1, 5 bases. The CDR3 totals 14 residues. Trimming shortened V by 0 bases and J by 6 bases, and 11 bases separated the two germline ends. Germline V gene data show CDR1 as SGHTA and CDR2 as FQGNSA. CDR3 DNA: TGTGCCAGCAGCTTAGCGACAGTCAACGCTGAAGCTTTCTTT. Translation: CASSLATVNAEAFF.

The chain carries TRBV2 and TRBJ2-7, with D unresolved. Germline V gives CDR1 SNHLY, CDR2 FYNNEI. The CDR3 consists of 10 residues. V lost 8 bases and J lost 6, with 8 bases in between. CDR3 in DNA: TGTGCCAGCCCCCATAGCGAGCAGTACTTC. Protein sequence: CASPHSEQYF.

J is TRBJ2-3 and V is TRBV7-2; D gene ambiguous. Germline V CDR1 and CDR2: SGHTA, FQGNSA. V was clipped by 2 bases and J by 11 bases, with 17 bases between them. The CDR3 sequence is 14 residues long. CDR3 bases: TGTGCCAGCAGCTTACAGACCAACACCGGGTTGCAGTATTTT. Its protein is CASSLQTNTGLQYF.

The chain couples TRBV15 to TRBJ1-1; D gene uncertain. Between the trimmed V and J ends, which lost 1 base and 0 bases, there was a span of 9 bases. The CDR3 runs to 15 residues. Germline V lookup: CDR1 LNHNV, CDR2 YYDKDF (reference sequence). The CDR3 is CATSRAGALNTEAFF. In nucleotides, the CDR3 is TGTGCCACCAGCAGAGCAGGAGCTTTGAACACTGAAGCTTTCTTT.

In this sample, this clonotype turned up many times. The V call is TRBV7-3, the J call TRBJ1-4; D gene unclear. V lost 6 bases, J lost 0 bases, and 5 bases lay in between. Germline assignment: CDR1 SGHTA and CDR2 FQGTGA. This CDR3 is 13 amino acids long. In nucleotides, the CDR3 is TGTGCCAGCAGTCAAACAACTAATGAAAAACTGTTTTTT. It yields the protein CASSQTTNEKLFF.

V is TRBV12-3 or TRBV12-4 and J is TRBJ1-1, with D maybe TRBD1 (6 bases). Trimming removed 7 bases at V and 2 bases at J, with 20 bases between. The CDR3 loop spans 16 amino acids. The CDR3, as DNA: TGTGCCAGCACCCAAGGGGGTGGGGGACCAAACACTGAAGCTTTCTTT. It codes for CASTQGGGGPNTEAFF.

V usage is TRBV10-3 and J usage is TRBJ2-1, with D perhaps being TRBD1 or TRBD2 (5 bases each). The DNA end is a closer match to TRBJ2-7, so the J assignment may be wrong. There are 16 residues in the CDR3. The germline V gene has CDR1 ENHRY and CDR2 SYGVKD. The CDR3 region is CAISPGERGIGNEQYF. The CDR3, as DNA: TGTGCCATCAGTCCTGGAGAGAGGGGCATCGGCAACGAGCAGTACTTC.